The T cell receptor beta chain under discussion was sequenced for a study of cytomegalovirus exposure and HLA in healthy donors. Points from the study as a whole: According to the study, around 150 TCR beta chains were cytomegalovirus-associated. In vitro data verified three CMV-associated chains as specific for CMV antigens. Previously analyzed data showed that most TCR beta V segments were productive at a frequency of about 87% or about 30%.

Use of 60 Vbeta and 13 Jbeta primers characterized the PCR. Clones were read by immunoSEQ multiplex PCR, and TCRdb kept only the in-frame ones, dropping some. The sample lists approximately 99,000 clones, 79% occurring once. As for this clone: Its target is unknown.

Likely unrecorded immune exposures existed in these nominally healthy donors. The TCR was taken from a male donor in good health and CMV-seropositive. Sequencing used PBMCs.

The CDR3 spells CASSWLLAGGPPSYNEQFF. CDR3 DNA sequence: TGTGCCAGCAGCTGGCTACTAGCGGGGGGGCCCCCCTCCTACAATGAGCAGTTCTTC. The rearrangement links TRBV7-4 to TRBJ2-1, with 13 bases that match TRBD2. There are 19 residues in the CDR3. V was clipped by 4 bases and J by 0 bases; unmatched bases: 9. The germline V gene encodes CDR1 SGHVT and CDR2 SQSDAQ. Supplemented by reference TRBV7-4 and TRBJ2-1, the full variable domain reads GAGVSQSPRYKVAKRGRDVALRCDSISGHVTLYWYRQTLGQGSEVLTYSQSDAQRDKSGRPSGRFSAERPERSVSTLKIQRTEQGDSAVYLCASSWLLAGGPPSYNEQFFGPGTRLTVL.